One and the same sample provided the 10 T cell receptor beta chains below, sequenced in a study of technical replicates of blood from a handful of donors. Assay: immunoSEQ multiplex PCR; the TCRdb copy retains only in-frame clones and omits some. The data show 13,000 to 15,000 clones, with about four fifths seen just once and under 13% held by the top ten. Input material: PBMCs. These receptors were taken from a human donor in good health.

The chain employs TRBV11-2 and TRBJ1-4; D call uncertain. Germline V gene lookup returns CDR1 SGHAT and CDR2 FQNNGV. This CDR3 has 14 amino acids. V lost 1 base to trimming and J lost 10 bases, with 13 bases between them. CDR3 protein: CASSLGLGEGKLFF. The CDR3 region has the DNA TGTGCCAGCAGCTTAGGTTTGGGAGAGGGAAAACTGTTTTTT.

The chain has TRBV7-3 and TRBJ2-1, with 13 nucleotides matching TRBD2. The length of the CDR3 is 19 residues. V lost 4 bases to trimming and J lost 1 base; unmatched junction nucleotides: 10. The V gene's germline CDR1 is SGHTA and CDR2 FQGTGA. The CDR3 protein is CASSSEGTSGARSYNEQFF. The DNA for the CDR3 is TGTGCCAGCAGCTCGGAAGGGACTAGCGGGGCCCGGTCCTACAATGAGCAGTTCTTC.

This chain uses TRBV5-6 with TRBJ2-3; 8 bases fit TRBD2. The CDR3 is made up of 16 amino acids. V trimming: 6 bases; J trimming: 2 bases; junction bases outside the gene matches: 11. Germline CDR1 reads SGHDT; CDR2 reads YYEEEE. The CDR3 protein is CASNLRTSGYTDTQYF. The CDR3 DNA sequence: TGTGCCAGCAACCTTAGAACTAGCGGTTACACAGATACGCAGTATTTT.

This clone was detected a few times. CDR3 sequence reads: CASSPGTSYNEQFF. Written as DNA, the CDR3 is TGTGCCAGCAGTCCAGGGACTTCTTACAATGAGCAGTTCTTC. The rearrangement joins TRBV27 to TRBJ2-1; possibly TRBD2 for D (6 bases). The V gene's germline CDR1 is MNHEY and CDR2 SMNVEV (reference sequence). The V gene lost 5 bases and the J gene lost 4 bases, with 12 bases spanning the gap. This CDR3 comprises 14 residues.

The V gene is TRBV19, the J gene TRBJ1-5; no definite D call. CDR3 size: 12 residues. The V gene lost 6 bases and the J gene lost 4 bases, with 7 bases spanning the gap. In germline, CDR1 is LNHDA, CDR2 SQIVND (reference sequence). Here the CDR3 reads CASSEGNQPQHF. CDR3 DNA sequence: TGTGCCAGTAGCGAGGGAAATCAGCCCCAGCATTTT.

The V gene is TRBV27, the J gene TRBJ1-1; D may be TRBD1 (5 bases). Trimming removed 8 bases at V and 5 bases at J, with 24 bases between. This CDR3 comprises 16 residues. CDR1 is MNHEY and CDR2 is SMNVEV in the germline V gene (reference sequence). The CDR3 spells CASYRGEGALWTEAFF. For the CDR3, the DNA is TGTGCCAGCTACCGGGGGGAAGGGGCCCTATGGACTGAAGCTTTCTTT.

The V call is TRBV6-1, the J call TRBJ2-3; 7 positions agree with TRBD1. Germline CDR1 and CDR2: MNHNS and SASEGT. This CDR3 is 17 amino acids long. V was clipped by 6 bases and J by 3 bases; unmatched bases: 15. CDR3 nucleotide sequence: TGTGCCAGCAGCGAATGGCCCCCCGGGACAGCGACAGATACGCAGTATTTT. Translation: CASSEWPPGTATDTQYF.

The chain joins TRBV5-1 to TRBJ2-6, with TRBD1 matching 8 bases. The germline V gene has CDR1 SGHRS and CDR2 YFSETQ. This CDR3 comprises 17 residues. The junction had 4 bases not matched to a gene; V was cut back by 2 bases and J by 0 bases. CDR3 coding DNA: TGCGCCAGCAGCTTCGGGACAGGTCTCTCTGGGGCCAACGTCCTGACTTTC. It translates to CASSFGTGLSGANVLTF.

The chain employs TRBV6-1 and TRBJ1-2; TRBD1 matches 9 bases. The V and J ends lost 4 bases and 1 base, in that order; junction bases with no gene match: 4. Germline CDR1 reads MNHNS; CDR2 reads SASEGT. The CDR3 extends over 15 amino acids. For the CDR3, the DNA is TGTGCCAGCAGTGTACAGGGGGCGAGTAACTATGGCTACACCTTC. Its protein product is CASSVQGASNYGYTF.

This chain links TRBV6-1 with TRBJ1-1; 9 bases agree with TRBD1. The germline V gene has CDR1 MNHNS and CDR2 SASEGT. CDR3 size: 15 residues. The trim removed 4 bases at V and 2 bases at J, leaving 5 bases unmatched. The CDR3 here is CASSGRQGVNTEAFF. The CDR3 region has the DNA TGTGCCAGCAGTGGAAGACAGGGGGTAAACACTGAAGCTTTCTTT.